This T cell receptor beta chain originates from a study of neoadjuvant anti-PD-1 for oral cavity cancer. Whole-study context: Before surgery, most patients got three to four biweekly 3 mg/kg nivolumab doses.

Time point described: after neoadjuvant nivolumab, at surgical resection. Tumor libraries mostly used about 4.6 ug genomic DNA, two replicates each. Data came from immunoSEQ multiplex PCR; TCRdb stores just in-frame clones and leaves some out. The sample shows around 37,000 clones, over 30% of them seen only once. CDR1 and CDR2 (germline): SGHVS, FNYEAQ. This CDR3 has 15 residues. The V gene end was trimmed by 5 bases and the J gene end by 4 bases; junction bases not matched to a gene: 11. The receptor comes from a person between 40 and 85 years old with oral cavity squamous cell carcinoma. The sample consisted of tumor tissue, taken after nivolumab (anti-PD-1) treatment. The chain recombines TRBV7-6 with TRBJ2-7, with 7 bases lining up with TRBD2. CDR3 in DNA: TGTGCCAGCAGCCCGCTGGCGGGAGACCAGTACGAGCAGTACTTC. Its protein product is CASSPLAGDQYEQYF.